This entry lists 12 T cell receptor beta chains sequenced from one sample in a study of human T cells and chemical hapten exposure. TCRdb called the RACE reads again in MiXCR, with one record for every CDR3 protein. The sample holds about 54,000 distinct CDR3 sequences, about 9.9% seen once. Time point indicated: patch test 2, 6 weeks after DPC sensitization. As for treatment: therapeutic diphenylcyclopropenone sensitization with weekly scalp DPC. Source: whole blood, taken in connection with sensitization to the hapten diphenylcyclopropenone (DPC). These receptors were taken from a woman aged 50 to 65 with alopecia areata. Some clones in this sample may be carry-over from other donors' samples.

The chain employs TRBV18 and TRBJ2-3; D call uncertain. This CDR3 is built from 13 residues. Germline loops: CDR1 KGHSH, CDR2 LQKENI. Deletions cut 2 bases from V and 3 bases from J, with 6 bases between. Here the CDR3 DNA reads TGTGCCAGCTCACCAATAAATACAGATACGCAGTATTTT. Encoded protein: CASSPINTDTQYF.

The chain links TRBV5-1 to TRBJ1-1; maybe TRBD1 (5 bases). The CDR3 has 14 amino acids. The germline V gene has CDR1 SGHRS and CDR2 YFSETQ. Trimming removed 0 bases at V and 7 bases at J, with 13 bases between. Here the CDR3 reads CASSLADRYNEAFF. The CDR3 DNA reads TGCGCCAGCAGCTTGGCCGACAGATATAATGAAGCTTTCTTT.

The genes are TRBV29-1 and TRBJ2-1; 7 nucleotides match TRBD1. Per germline, CDR1 SQVTM and CDR2 ANQGSEA. The CDR3 extends over 15 amino acids. Unmatched junction bases numbered 16, after V lost 5 bases and J lost 9 bases. This CDR3 is CSVSPLGLRGIEQFF. The CDR3, as DNA: TGCAGCGTTTCCCCCCTGGGGCTCAGGGGGATTGAGCAGTTCTTC.

The chain has TRBV6-2 or TRBV6-3 and TRBJ2-7, with a tentative D call TRBD1 (5 bases). Trimming removed 2 bases at V and 8 bases at J, with 7 bases between. From germline, CDR1 is MNHEY and CDR2 SVGEGT. CDR3 size: 11 residues. CDR3 amino acids: CASSYGAQQYF. The CDR3 DNA reads as TGTGCCAGCAGTTACGGGGCTCAGCAGTACTTC.

This clonotype occurred many times. V usage is TRBV6-6 and J usage is TRBJ1-1; tentative D call: TRBD1 (6 bases). Trimming removed 6 bases at V and 11 bases at J, with 16 bases between. This CDR3 contains 12 residues. Germline loops: CDR1 MNHNY, CDR2 SVGAGI (reference sequence). The CDR3 bases are TGTGCCAGCAGCCTGGGGGGACACTGGGCTTTCTTT. Translated: CASSLGGHWAFF.

Only a few counts were recorded for this clonotype. The rearrangement uses TRBV11-2 and TRBJ2-1; tentative D call: TRBD1 (5 bases). This CDR3 is 14 amino acids long. The V gene lost 3 bases and the J gene lost 10 bases, with 16 bases spanning the gap. The germline V gene has CDR1 SGHAT and CDR2 FQNNGV. DNA for the CDR3: TGTGCCAGCAGCTTCGGGCAGGCAAACAGGGAGCAGTTCTTC. The encoded protein is CASSFGQANREQFF.

The V call is TRBV11-2, the J call TRBJ2-7, with D maybe TRBD2 (6 bases). Germline values: CDR1 SGHAT, CDR2 FQNNGV. The CDR3 is 14 amino acids. The V end lost 5 bases, the J end lost 1 base, and 12 bases lay between the germline ends. This CDR3 is CASSPGVSSYEQYF. The CDR3 DNA sequence: TGTGCCAGCAGCCCGGGAGTTTCGTCCTACGAGCAGTACTTC. The full variable domain, its missing parts supplied by reference TRBV11-2 and TRBJ2-7, is EAGVAQSPRYKIIEKRQSVAFWCNPISGHATLYWYQQILGQGPKLLIQFQNNGVVDDSQLPKDRFSAERLKGVDSTLKIQPAKLEDSAVYLCASSPGVSSYEQYFGPGTRLTVT.

This rearrangement joins TRBV12-3 or TRBV12-4 to TRBJ2-2; a weak D match, TRBD1 (6 bases). The V end lost 2 bases, the J end lost 0 bases, and 10 bases lay between the germline ends. The CDR3 extends over 16 amino acids. The DNA of the CDR3 is TGTGCCAGCAGTTTAATGGGACACCCGAACACCGGGGAGCTGTTTTTT. Translating it yields CASSLMGHPNTGELFF.

This sequence joins TRBV28 and TRBJ2-7; TRBD2 is a possible D gene (5 bases). This CDR3 has 14 amino acids. Germline V gene sequence: CDR1 MDHEN, CDR2 SYDVKM. The V gene lost 6 bases and the J gene lost 4 bases, with 16 bases spanning the gap. This CDR3 reads CASSSAGPGYEQYF. CDR3 in DNA: TGTGCCAGCAGCTCCGCGGGCCCCGGATACGAGCAGTACTTC.

This clonotype was picked up a small number of times. The chain couples TRBV20-1 to TRBJ2-3; D unresolved. The CDR3 is 11 residues long. The V end lost 3 bases, the J end lost 5 bases, and 6 bases lay between the germline ends. The germline V gene has CDR1 DFQATT and CDR2 SNEGSKA (reference sequence). The CDR3 loop reads CSARYRDTQYF. The CDR3 DNA reads as TGCAGTGCTAGGTATCGAGATACGCAGTATTTT.

The genes are TRBV5-1 and TRBJ2-1; TRBD2 aligns across 11 bases. After removal of 5 bases from V and 10 bases from J, the junction contained 11 bases not matched to a gene. The CDR3 consists of 15 residues. Germline assignment: CDR1 SGHRS and CDR2 YFSETQ. This CDR3 is CASRSELAGDLEQFF. The CDR3 DNA is TGCGCCAGCAGGTCGGAACTAGCGGGAGATCTCGAGCAGTTCTTC.

This clonotype showed up just a few times. The rearrangement links TRBV5-1 to TRBJ2-1; 8 nucleotides agree with TRBD1. J was trimmed by 0 bases and V by 2 bases; bases with no gene match: 4. The CDR3 loop spans 16 amino acids. Germline values: CDR1 SGHRS, CDR2 YFSETQ. In nucleotides, the CDR3 is TGCGCCAGCAGCTTCCCCGGGACAGGCTCCTACAATGAGCAGTTCTTC. Protein product: CASSFPGTGSYNEQFF.